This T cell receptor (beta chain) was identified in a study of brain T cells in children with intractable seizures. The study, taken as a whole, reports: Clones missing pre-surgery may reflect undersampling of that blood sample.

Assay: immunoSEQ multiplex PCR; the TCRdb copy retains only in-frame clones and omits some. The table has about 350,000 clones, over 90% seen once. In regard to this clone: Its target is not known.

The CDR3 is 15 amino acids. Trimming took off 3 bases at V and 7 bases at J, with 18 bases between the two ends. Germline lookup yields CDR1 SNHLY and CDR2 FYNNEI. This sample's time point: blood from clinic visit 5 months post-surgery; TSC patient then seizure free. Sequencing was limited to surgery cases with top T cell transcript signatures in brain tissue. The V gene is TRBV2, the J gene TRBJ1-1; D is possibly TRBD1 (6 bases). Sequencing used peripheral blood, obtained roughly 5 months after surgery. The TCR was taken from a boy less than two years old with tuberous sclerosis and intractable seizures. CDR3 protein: CASSEGGQREIEAFF. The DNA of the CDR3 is TGTGCCAGCAGTGAGGGCGGACAGAGAGAGATTGAAGCTTTCTTT.